The TCR beta chain described here comes from a study of early T cells in non-severe SARS-CoV-2 infection. TCRdb used MiXCR to reprocess the 5' RACE reads, holding one entry per CDR3 protein. This sample has roughly 56,000 distinct CDR3 sequences, with roughly 8.2% found just once. Germline CDR1 reads DFQATT; CDR2 reads SNEGSKA (reference sequence). V lost 4 bases, J lost 2 bases, and 10 bases lay in between. The CDR3 extends over 13 amino acids. This chain uses TRBV20-1 with TRBJ2-3, with a tentative D call TRBD1 (5 bases). This receptor was taken from an adult who was a healthcare worker with PCR-confirmed SARS-CoV-2 infection or an uninfected control (not recorded which). Sequencing was done on a sample of whole blood. CDR3 sequence reads: CSATRQTTDTQYF. DNA of the CDR3: TGCAGTGCTACCCGACAGACCACAGATACGCAGTATTTT.